A single sample gave rise to the 14 T cell receptor beta chains below, sequenced in a study of blood T cells in healthy people across ages. Through a sample-barcoded 5' primer and a J-beta primer mix, a second PCR was run for about 6 to 11 cycles. TCRdb passed the 5' RACE reads through MiXCR, listing each CDR3 protein once. The sample carries some 1.4 million distinct CDR3 sequences, 42% recorded once. The sequenced sample was blood. The receptor source for this set is a woman younger than 30 in good health.

The V call is TRBV3-1, the J call TRBJ2-5; D not resolved. This CDR3 spans 11 amino acids. Trimming left V 6 bases short and J 5 bases short, with 7 bases between. Per germline, CDR1 LGHDT and CDR2 YNNKEL (reference sequence). This chain's CDR3 is CASSTIETQYF. The CDR3 DNA reads as TGTGCCAGCAGTACAATCGAGACCCAGTACTTC.

V gene TRBV5-5 combines with J gene TRBJ1-2, with 9 bases identical to TRBD1. The V segment lost 0 bases and the J segment 5 bases; nucleotides outside the gene matches: 11. This CDR3 has 17 residues. Germline V CDR1 and CDR2: SGHKS, YYEKEE (reference sequence). Written as DNA, the CDR3 is TGTGCCAGCAGCTTGGGCACAGGGGGCGCGATCGGGTATGGCTACACCTTC. This encodes CASSLGTGGAIGYGYTF.

The V call is TRBV4-3, the J call TRBJ2-6; D is unresolved. Looked up from germline, CDR1 is LGHNA and CDR2 is YSLEER. This CDR3 has 16 residues. The V end was cut by 0 bases, the J end by 2 bases, with 8 bases between. The DNA of the CDR3 is TGCGCCAGCAGCCAAGATCTAGGGACTGGGGCCAACGTCCTGACTTTC. It yields the protein CASSQDLGTGANVLTF.

This chain links TRBV7-3 with TRBJ2-5, with 10 positions matching TRBD2. CDR3 length: 22 amino acids. J lost 2 bases, V lost 5 bases, and 26 bases had no gene match. Germline-derived CDR1 and CDR2 are SGHTA and FQGTGA. The CDR3 spells CASSQRGISGGPTSTSQETQYF. The CDR3 nucleotides read TGTGCCAGCAGCCAGAGGGGGATTAGCGGGGGGCCAACCTCGACCTCTCAAGAGACCCAGTACTTC. Full variable domain (missing parts from reference TRBV7-3 and TRBJ2-5): GAGVSQTPSNKVTEKGKYVELRCDPISGHTALYWYRQSLGQGPEFLIYFQGTGAADDSGLPNDRFFAVRPEGSVSTLKIQRTERGDSAVYLCASSQRGISGGPTSTSQETQYFGPGTRLLVL.

The rearrangement joins TRBV3-1 to TRBJ2-7, with D perhaps matching TRBD1 (6 bases). CDR1 and CDR2 (germline): LGHDT, YNNKEL (reference sequence). CDR3 length: 15 residues. The V gene lost 0 bases and the J gene lost 3 bases, with 12 bases spanning the gap. The DNA for the CDR3 is TGTGCCAGCAGCCAAGATCGGGTCAGGGGCTACGAGCAGTACTTC. This codes for CASSQDRVRGYEQYF.

V and J are TRBV11-2 and TRBJ1-2; possible D gene TRBD1, 5 bases. The CDR3 runs 15 residues. The germline V gene has CDR1 SGHAT and CDR2 FQNNGV. V was pared by 0 bases and J by 5 bases, with 13 bases between. The CDR3 DNA reads TGTGCCAGCAGCTTAGAGAGGGGCAACTATTATGGCTACACCTTC. Its translation is CASSLERGNYYGYTF.

This clonotype was picked up a small number of times. The V call is TRBV7-7, the J call TRBJ2-7; 10 positions match TRBD2. Germline trimming cut 2 bases from V and 7 bases from J; bases unmatched to any gene: 20. Germline V gene lookup returns CDR1 SSHAT and CDR2 FNYEAQ (reference sequence). This CDR3 is built from 19 residues. CDR3 DNA sequence: TGTGCCAGCAGCTTATACAGGCCTAGCGGGAGCGCTTGTTCGGGGGAGCAGTACTTC. It codes for CASSLYRPSGSACSGEQYF.

The chain carries TRBV5-1 and TRBJ1-6; 7 positions match TRBD1. CDR3 length: 14 residues. Trimming took 7 bases from V and 5 from J; bases not matched to a gene: 6. The germline gives CDR1 SGHRS, CDR2 YFSETQ. The CDR3 nucleotides read TGCGCCAGCGGGGAGGGGGCGCATAATTCACCCCTCCACTTT. This translates into CASGEGAHNSPLHF.

The CDR3 here is CSVDIYQETQYF. CDR3 coding DNA: TGCAGCGTTGACATTTACCAAGAGACCCAGTACTTC. The genes are TRBV29-1 and TRBJ2-5; the D is unclear. Germline V gene sequence: CDR1 SQVTM, CDR2 ANQGSEA. CDR3 length equals 12 residues. Deletions cut 3 bases from V and 0 bases from J, with 5 bases between.

This clonotype was seen a handful of times. The V call is TRBV29-1, the J call TRBJ2-7; D possibly corresponds to TRBD2 (5 bases). The germline CDR1 and CDR2 sequences are SQVTM and ANQGSEA. This CDR3 spans 13 amino acids. Deletions cut 4 bases from V and 0 bases from J, with 10 bases between. CDR3 amino acids: CSVGRSTSYEQYF. Written as DNA, the CDR3 is TGCAGCGTTGGGAGGTCGACCTCCTACGAGCAGTACTTC.

Only a few counts were recorded for this clonotype. In nucleotides, the CDR3 is TGTGCCAGCCACTGGACCCTTCGCGAGCAGTACTTC. It translates to CASHWTLREQYF. The chain combines TRBV2 with TRBJ2-5; D is uncertain. Matching the DNA end better, TRBJ2-7 makes the J call doubtful. Germline V gives CDR1 SNHLY, CDR2 FYNNEI. The CDR3 totals 12 residues.

The chain is built from TRBV18 and TRBJ2-5, with 8 bases fitting TRBD1. V trimming: 0 bases; J trimming: 11 bases; junction bases outside the gene matches: 11. The germline V gene has CDR1 KGHSH and CDR2 LQKENI. The CDR3 is 15 residues long. The chain's CDR3 is CASSPPGQGWDEQYF. CDR3 DNA sequence: TGTGCCAGCTCACCACCCGGACAGGGTTGGGATGAGCAGTACTTC.

This clonotype was detected only a few times. The chain couples TRBV15 to TRBJ2-1, with a tentative D call TRBD2 (6 bases). V shed 3 bases and J shed 0 bases, with 15 bases lying between them. Germline-derived CDR1 and CDR2 are LNHNV and YYDKDF (reference sequence). The CDR3 consists of 17 residues. The CDR3: CATSRILALSSYNEQFF. For the CDR3, the DNA is TGTGCCACCAGCAGGATTCTAGCGCTGAGCTCCTACAATGAGCAGTTCTTC.

This clonotype was counted a few times. The chain employs TRBV7-9 and TRBJ2-1, with 9 bases identical to TRBD1. Per germline, CDR1 SEHNR and CDR2 FQNEAQ (reference sequence). The trim removed 4 bases at V and 4 bases at J, leaving 5 bases unmatched. CDR3 length: 15 amino acids. The CDR3 spells CASSSGQGSYNEQFF. In DNA form, the CDR3 reads TGTGCCAGCAGCTCCGGACAGGGGTCTTACAATGAGCAGTTCTTC.